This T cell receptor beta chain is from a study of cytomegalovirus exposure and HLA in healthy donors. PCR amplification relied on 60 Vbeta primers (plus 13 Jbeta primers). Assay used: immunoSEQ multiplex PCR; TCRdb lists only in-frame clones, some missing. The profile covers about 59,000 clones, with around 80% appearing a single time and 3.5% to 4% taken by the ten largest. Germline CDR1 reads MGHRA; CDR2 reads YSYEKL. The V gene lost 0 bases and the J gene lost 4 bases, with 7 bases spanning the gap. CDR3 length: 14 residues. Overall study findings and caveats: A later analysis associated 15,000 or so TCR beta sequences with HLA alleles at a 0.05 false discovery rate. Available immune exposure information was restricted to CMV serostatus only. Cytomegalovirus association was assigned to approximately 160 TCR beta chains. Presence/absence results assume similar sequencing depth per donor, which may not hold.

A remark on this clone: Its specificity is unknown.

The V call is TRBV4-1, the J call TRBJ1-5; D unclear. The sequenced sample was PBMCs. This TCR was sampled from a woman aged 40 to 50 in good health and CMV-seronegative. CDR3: CASSQDPINQPQHF. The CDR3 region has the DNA TGCGCCAGCAGCCAAGATCCTATTAATCAGCCCCAGCATTTT.